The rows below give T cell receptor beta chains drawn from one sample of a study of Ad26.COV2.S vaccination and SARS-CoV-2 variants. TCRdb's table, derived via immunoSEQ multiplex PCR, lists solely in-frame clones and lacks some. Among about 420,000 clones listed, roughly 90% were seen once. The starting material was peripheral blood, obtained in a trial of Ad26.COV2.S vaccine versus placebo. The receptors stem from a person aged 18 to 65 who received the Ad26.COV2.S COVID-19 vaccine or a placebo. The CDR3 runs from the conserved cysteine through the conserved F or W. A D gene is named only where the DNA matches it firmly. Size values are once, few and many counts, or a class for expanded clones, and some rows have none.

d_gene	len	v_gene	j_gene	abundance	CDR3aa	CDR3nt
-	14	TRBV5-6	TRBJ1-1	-	CASSTWRIGTEAFF	TGTGCCAGCAGCACCTGGAGGATAGGCACTGAAGCTTTCTTT
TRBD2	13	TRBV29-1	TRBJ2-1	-	CSVEASGGGEQFF	TGCAGCGTTGAGGCTAGCGGGGGGGGTGAGCAGTTCTTC
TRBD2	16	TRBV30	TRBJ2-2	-	CAWSAFSGGETGELFF	TGTGCCTGGAGTGCCTTTAGCGGGGGAGAGACCGGGGAGCTGTTTTTT
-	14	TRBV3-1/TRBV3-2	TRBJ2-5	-	CASSTHSGRETQYF	TGTGCCAGCAGCACCCACTCGGGGCGGGAGACCCAGTACTTC
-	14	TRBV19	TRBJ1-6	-	CASSSGLFDSPLHF	TGTGCCAGTAGCTCGGGACTGTTTGACTCACCCCTCCACTTT
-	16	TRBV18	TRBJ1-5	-	CASSRRGPYSNQPQHF	TGTGCCAGCTCGAGACGGGGTCCTTATAGCAATCAGCCCCAGCATTTT
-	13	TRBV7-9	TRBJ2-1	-	CASTVGPYNEQFF	TGTGCCAGCACTGTGGGGCCTTACAATGAGCAGTTCTTC
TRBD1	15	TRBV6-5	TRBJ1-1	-	CASSYSGTGPTEAFF	TGTGCCAGCAGTTACTCCGGGACAGGGCCCACTGAAGCTTTCTTT
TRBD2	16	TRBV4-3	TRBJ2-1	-	CASSDRRGLAANEQFF	TGCGCCAGCAGCGACCGGAGAGGACTAGCGGCGAATGAGCAGTTCTTC
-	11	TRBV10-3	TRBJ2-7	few	CAISESREQYF	TGTGCCATCAGTGAGTCGCGGGAGCAGTACTTC
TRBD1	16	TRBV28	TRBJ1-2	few	CASSLQDRETNYGYTF	TGTGCCAGCAGTTTGCAGGACAGGGAAACTAACTATGGCTACACCTTC
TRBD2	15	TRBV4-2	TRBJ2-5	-	CASSQEASGGATQYF	TGTGCCAGCAGCCAAGAGGCTAGCGGGGGGGCGACCCAGTACTTC
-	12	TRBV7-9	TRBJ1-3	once	CAKQDSGNTIYF	TGTGCCAAACAGGACTCTGGAAACACCATATATTTT
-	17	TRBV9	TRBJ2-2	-	CASSVELSGGHTGELFF	TGTGCCAGCAGCGTAGAGCTTTCCGGGGGCCACACCGGGGAGCTGTTTTTT
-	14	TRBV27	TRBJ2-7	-	CASSLSGLSYEQYF	TGTGCCAGCAGTTTATCAGGCCTCTCCTACGAGCAGTACTTC
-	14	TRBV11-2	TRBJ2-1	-	CASSLVGANNEQFF	TGTGCCAGCAGCTTAGTAGGGGCCAACAATGAGCAGTTCTTC
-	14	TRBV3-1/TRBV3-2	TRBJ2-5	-	CASSQVQGRETQYF	TGTGCCAGCAGCCAAGTCCAGGGGCGGGAGACCCAGTACTTC
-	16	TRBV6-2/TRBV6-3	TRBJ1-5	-	CASSYSWAAGVQPQHF	TGTGCCAGCAGTTACTCATGGGCGGCGGGGGTTCAGCCCCAGCATTTT
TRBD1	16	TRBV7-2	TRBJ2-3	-	CASSPEQGAAADTQYF	TGTGCCAGCAGCCCAGAACAGGGGGCTGCAGCAGATACGCAGTATTTT
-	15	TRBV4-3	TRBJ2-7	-	CASSVSVLAAYEQYF	TGCGCCAGCAGCGTAAGCGTCCTGGCGGCGTACGAGCAGTACTTC
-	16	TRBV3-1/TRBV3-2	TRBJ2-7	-	CASSQVLGGTVYEQYF	TGTGCCAGCAGCCAAGTCTTGGGCGGGACCGTCTACGAGCAGTACTTC
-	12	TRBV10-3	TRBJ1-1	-	CAIRSDSTEAFF	TGTGCCATCAGGTCGGACAGCACTGAAGCTTTCTTT
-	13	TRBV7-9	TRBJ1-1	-	CASSFSGSTEAFF	TGTGCCAGCAGCTTCTCGGGGAGCACTGAAGCTTTCTTT
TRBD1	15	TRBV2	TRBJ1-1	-	CASRVRTGRNTEAFF	TGTGCCAGCAGGGTCCGGACAGGGAGGAATACTGAAGCTTTCTTT
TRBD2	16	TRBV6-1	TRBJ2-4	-	CASSAPPGTSGGRQYF	TGTGCCAGCAGTGCCCCCCCCGGGACTAGCGGGGGGCGTCAGTACTTC
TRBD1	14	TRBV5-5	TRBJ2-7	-	CASSAGTASYEQYF	TGTGCCAGCAGCGCCGGGACAGCCTCCTACGAGCAGTACTTC
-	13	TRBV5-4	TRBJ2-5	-	CATHVNRGETQYF	TGTGCCACACATGTGAATAGGGGGGAGACCCAGTACTTC
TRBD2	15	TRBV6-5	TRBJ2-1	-	CASSSRPRGGNEQFF	TGTGCCAGCAGTAGCCGTCCCCGCGGGGGCAATGAGCAGTTCTTC
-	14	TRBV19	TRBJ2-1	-	CASSPTFGVNEQFF	TGTGCCAGTAGCCCAACTTTCGGGGTCAATGAGCAGTTCTTC
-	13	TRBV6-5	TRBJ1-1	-	CASSYRGVTEAFF	TGTGCCAGCAGTTACCGGGGGGTAACTGAAGCTTTCTTT
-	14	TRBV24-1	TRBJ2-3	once	CATSVAGGTDTQYF	TGTGCCACCAGCGTGGCGGGTGGGACAGATACGCAGTATTTT
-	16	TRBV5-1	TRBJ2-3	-	CASSLEGTASIDTQYF	TGCGCCAGCAGCTTGGAAGGAACCGCTTCAATAGATACGCAGTATTTT
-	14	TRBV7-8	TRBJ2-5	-	CASRYTRNQETQYF	TGTGCCAGCAGATACACACGAAACCAAGAGACCCAGTACTTC
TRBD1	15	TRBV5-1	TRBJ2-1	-	CASSERDSSYNEQFF	TGCGCCAGCAGCGAACGGGACAGCTCCTACAATGAGCAGTTCTTC
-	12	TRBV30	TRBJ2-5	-	CAWTGLGETQYF	TGTGCCTGGACAGGGCTGGGAGAGACCCAGTACTTC
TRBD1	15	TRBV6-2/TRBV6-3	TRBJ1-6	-	CASSYSGTGYSPLHF	TGTGCCAGCAGTTACTCCGGGACAGGGTATTCACCCCTCCACTTT
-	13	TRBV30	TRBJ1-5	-	CAWNSRSNQPQHF	TGTGCCTGGAATAGCCGTAGCAATCAGCCCCAGCATTTT
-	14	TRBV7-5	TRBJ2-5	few	CARSPTGDQETQYF	TGTGCCAGAAGCCCAACAGGGGACCAAGAGACCCAGTACTTC
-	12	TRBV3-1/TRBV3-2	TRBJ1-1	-	CASSQVGVAAFF	TGTGCCAGCAGCCAAGTAGGGGTAGCAGCTTTCTTT
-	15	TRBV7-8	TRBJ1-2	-	CASSPYVGPNYGYTF	TGTGCCAGCAGCCCTTATGTAGGGCCTAACTATGGCTACACCTTC
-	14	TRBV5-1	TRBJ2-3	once	CASRTTASTDTQYF	TGCGCCAGCAGAACGACCGCTAGCACAGATACGCAGTATTTT
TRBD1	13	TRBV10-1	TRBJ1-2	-	CASSRDRENGYTF	TGCGCCAGCAGCCGGGACAGGGAAAATGGCTACACCTTC
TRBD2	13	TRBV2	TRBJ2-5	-	CASCSGGRETQYF	TGTGCCAGCTGTTCGGGAGGGAGAGAGACCCAGTACTTC
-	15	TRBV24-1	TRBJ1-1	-	CATSDTQGGDTEAFF	TGTGCCACCAGTGACACGCAGGGAGGGGACACTGAAGCTTTCTTT
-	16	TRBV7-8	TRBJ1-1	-	CASSLAVQGLNTEAFF	TGTGCCAGCAGCTTAGCGGTACAGGGATTGAACACTGAAGCTTTCTTT
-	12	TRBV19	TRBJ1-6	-	CATRQDNSPLHF	TGTGCCACGAGACAGGATAATTCACCCCTCCACTTT
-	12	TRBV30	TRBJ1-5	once	CAWMATGQPQHF	TGTGCCTGGATGGCGACCGGGCAGCCCCAGCATTTT
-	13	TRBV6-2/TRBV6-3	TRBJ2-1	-	CASSIRGGGEQFF	TGTGCCAGCAGTATTAGGGGGGGAGGTGAGCAGTTCTTC
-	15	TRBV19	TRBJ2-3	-	CASRIQGPGTDTQYF	TGTGCCAGTAGAATCCAGGGTCCCGGGACAGATACGCAGTATTTT
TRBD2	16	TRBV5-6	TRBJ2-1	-	CASSPVGLAEDNEQFF	TGTGCCAGCAGCCCAGTGGGCCTAGCGGAAGACAATGAGCAGTTCTTC
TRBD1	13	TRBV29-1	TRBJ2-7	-	CSVEGQGHYEQYF	TGCAGCGTTGAAGGACAGGGACACTACGAGCAGTACTTC
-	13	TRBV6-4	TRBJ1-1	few	CASSPRANTEAFF	TGTGCCAGCAGTCCCAGGGCGAACACTGAAGCTTTCTTT
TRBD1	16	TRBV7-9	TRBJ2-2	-	CASSLTGGHNTGELFF	TGTGCCAGCAGCTTAACAGGGGGACATAACACCGGGGAGCTGTTTTTT
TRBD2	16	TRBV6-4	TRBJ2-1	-	CASSDSASGGYDEQFF	TGTGCCAGCAGTGACTCTGCTAGCGGGGGGTACGATGAGCAGTTCTTC
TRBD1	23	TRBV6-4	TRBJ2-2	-	CASSDFWDGTGKRNRRRTGELFF	TGTGCCAGCAGTGACTTTTGGGACGGGACAGGGAAAAGGAACAGAAGGCGGACCGGGGAGCTGTTTTTT
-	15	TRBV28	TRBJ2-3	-	CASSFPGPSTDTQYF	TGTGCCAGCTCATTCCCAGGGCCTAGCACAGATACGCAGTATTTT